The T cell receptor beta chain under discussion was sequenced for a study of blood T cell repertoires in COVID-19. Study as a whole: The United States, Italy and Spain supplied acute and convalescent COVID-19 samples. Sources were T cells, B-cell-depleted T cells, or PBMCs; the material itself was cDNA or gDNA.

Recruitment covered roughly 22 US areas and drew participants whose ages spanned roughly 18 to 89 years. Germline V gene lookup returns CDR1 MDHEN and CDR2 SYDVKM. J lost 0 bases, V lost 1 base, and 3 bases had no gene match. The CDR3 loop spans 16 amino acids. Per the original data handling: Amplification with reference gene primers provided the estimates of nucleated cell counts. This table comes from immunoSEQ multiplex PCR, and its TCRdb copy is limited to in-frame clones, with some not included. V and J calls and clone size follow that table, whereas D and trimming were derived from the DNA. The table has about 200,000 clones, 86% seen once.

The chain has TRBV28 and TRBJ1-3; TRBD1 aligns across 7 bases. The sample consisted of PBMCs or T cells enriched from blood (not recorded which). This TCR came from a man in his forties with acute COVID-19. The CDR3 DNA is TGTGCCAGCAGTTTATCGGGGACAGCCTCTGGAAACACCATATATTTT. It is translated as CASSLSGTASGNTIYF.